Listed below are T cell receptor beta chains from one sample, sequenced in a study of sequential checkpoint blockade in melanoma. This table comes from immunoSEQ multiplex PCR, and its TCRdb copy is limited to in-frame clones, with some not included. The data show approximately 1,200 clones, 15% to 20% seen once. The source was tumor tissue (inferred from file names), collected from a patient given nivolumab and ipilimumab in sequence. The receptors derive from a human donor with melanoma. Each CDR3 is given with its conserved first and last residue. A D gene is named only where the DNA matches it firmly. Expanded clones get a size class; other rows say once, few or many, or leave the size out.

d_gene	abundance	j_gene	v_gene	CDR3nt	CDR3aa
TRBD1	.	TRBJ1-2	TRBV6-8	TGTGCCAGCAGGACAGGGATTCAAAGTGGCTACACCTTC	CASRTGIQSGYTF
TRBD1	few	TRBJ1-3	TRBV10-2	TGCGCCAGCAGTGAAGGGAGGACAGGGCAGGGAAACACCATATATTTT	CASSEGRTGQGNTIYF
TRBD1	few	TRBJ1-2	TRBV29-1	TGCAGCGCCTGGACAGGGGGCGAAGGAATCTATGGCTACACCTTC	CSAWTGGEGIYGYTF
.	.	TRBJ2-7	TRBV4-1	TGCGCCAGCAGCCAAGATATCGGCTACGAGCAGTACTTC	CASSQDIGYEQYF
.	few	TRBJ2-4	TRBV6-8	TGTGCCAGCAGTTACCCAGGGGCAGCCAAAAACATTCAGTACTTC	CASSYPGAAKNIQYF
.	large	TRBJ2-1	TRBV6-8	TGTGCCAGCAGCTATCGAGGTGGTAGTAAACATCGAAAATCCTACAATGAGCAGTTCTTC	CASSYRGGSKHRKSYNEQFF
.	few	TRBJ2-5	TRBV28	TGTGCCAGCACTCCTACAGGGATTGGCGAGACCCAGTACTTC	CASTPTGIGETQYF
.	.	TRBJ1-1	TRBV6-8	TGTGCCAGCAGTTTAACGGAGAACACTGAAGCTTTCTTT	CASSLTENTEAFF
.	medium-sized	TRBJ1-2	TRBV11-3	TGTGCCAGCAGCCCCAGCCTTCAGGAATTGAACTATGGCTACACCTTC	CASSPSLQELNYGYTF
TRBD1	.	TRBJ2-5	TRBV25-1	TGTGCCAGCGGTCTGGACAGGGGCGGGCAAGAGACCCAGTACTTC	CASGLDRGGQETQYF
TRBD1	medium-sized	TRBJ2-3	TRBV11-3	TGTGCCAGCAGCTTAGGGACAGGGACTGATACGCAGTATTTT	CASSLGTGTDTQYF
.	.	TRBJ2-7	TRBV14	TGTGCCAGCAGCCAAGGACAGACCGAGCAGTACTTC	CASSQGQTEQYF
.	.	TRBJ1-6	TRBV6-8	TGTGCCAGCAGTACGACAGGCCCTCGGGGTTCACCCCTCCACTTT	CASSTTGPRGSPLHF
TRBD1	medium-sized	TRBJ1-1	TRBV9	TGTGCCAGCAGCGTAGGTGCAGGGGGTCCGGGCACTGAAGCTTTCTTT	CASSVGAGGPGTEAFF
.	.	TRBJ2-7	TRBV6-8	TGTGCCAGCAGTTACAGGGGAGCGACATTCAACGAGCAGTACTTC	CASSYRGATFNEQYF
TRBD2	.	TRBJ2-3	TRBV11-3	TGTGCCAGCAGCCAGACTGGACTAGCAGGAGATACGCAGTATTTT	CASSQTGLAGDTQYF
.	medium-sized	TRBJ2-1	TRBV11-3	TGTGCCAGCAGCTTAGGTCGGGGGCAAGCCAATGAGCAGTTCTTC	CASSLGRGQANEQFF
TRBD1	medium-sized	TRBJ2-2	TRBV6-8	TGTGCCACGCGGACAGGGTCGGACACCGGGGAGCTGTTTTTT	CATRTGSDTGELFF
.	.	TRBJ2-7	TRBV18	TGTGCCAGCTCACCAAGGGAAGGCTCCTACGAGCAGTACTTC	CASSPREGSYEQYF
.	.	TRBJ2-5	TRBV11-3	TGTGCCAGCAGCTTGGGGGGATTTTTGGAGACCCAGTACTTC	CASSLGGFLETQYF
TRBD2	medium-sized	TRBJ2-3	TRBV11-3	TGTGCCAGCAGCCTTGGGACTAGCGGGCGCACAGATACGCAGTATTTT	CASSLGTSGRTDTQYF
.	once	TRBJ1-2	TRBV19	TGTGCCAGCCATGACGGAGTCTATGGCTACACCTTC	CASHDGVYGYTF
.	large	TRBJ2-2	TRBV11-3	TGTGCCAGCAGCTTTTCGGGCGGATCGAACACCGGGGAGCTGTTTTTT	CASSFSGGSNTGELFF
.	once	TRBJ2-7	TRBV5-1	TGCGCCAGCGCCCGGGACGGCCGTCTGGACTACGAGCAGTACTTC	CASARDGRLDYEQYF
.	.	TRBJ1-2	TRBV29-1	TGCAGCGTTGATGAGCAGGGTGGTCGGGGCTACACCTTC	CSVDEQGGRGYTF
.	.	TRBJ2-3	TRBV15	TGTGCCACCAGCAGATCGGGCCTCGAAACAGATACGCAGTATTTT	CATSRSGLETDTQYF
.	.	TRBJ1-5	TRBV15	TGTGCCACCAGCAGAGACGGGGGCTATCAGCCCCAGCATTTT	CATSRDGGYQPQHF
.	few	TRBJ2-7	TRBV5-1	TGCGCCAGCAGCGCAGGGGTGAGTACTTACGAGCAGTACTTC	CASSAGVSTYEQYF
TRBD2	once	TRBJ2-1	TRBV19	TGTGCCAGTAGTCTTTCCGGGACTAGCTATGAGCAGTTCTTC	CASSLSGTSYEQFF
.	few	TRBJ1-1	TRBV6-8	TGTGCCAGCAGTGGAACCAGGGGTTTGGCTGAAGCTTTCTTT	CASSGTRGLAEAFF
TRBD2	few	TRBJ2-7	TRBV19	TGTGCCAGTAGTATACCCGGACTAGCCTACGAGCAGTACTTC	CASSIPGLAYEQYF
.	few	TRBJ2-7	TRBV6-8	TGTGCCAGCAGTTCGGACGGAGGAAAAGACGAGCAGTACTTC	CASSSDGGKDEQYF
TRBD1	medium-sized	TRBJ1-1	TRBV11-3	TGTGCCAGCAGGATACAGGGGGGGAACACTGAAGCTTTCTTT	CASRIQGGNTEAFF
TRBD2	medium-sized	TRBJ2-7	TRBV6-8	TGTGCCAGCAGTTACTCTAGCGGGGCCTTCTACGAGCAGTACTTC	CASSYSSGAFYEQYF
TRBD1	.	TRBJ2-3	TRBV25-1	TGTGCCAGCAGTGAACCGGGACAGGTTATTCCTAGCACAGATACGCAGTATTTT	CASSEPGQVIPSTDTQYF
TRBD1	.	TRBJ1-5	TRBV28	TGTGCCAGCAGCTCGGACAGGGCCAATCAGCCCCAGCATTTT	CASSSDRANQPQHF
.	.	TRBJ2-1	TRBV6-7	TGTGCCAGCACACTCTACAATGAGCAGTTCTTC	CASTLYNEQFF
.	medium-sized	TRBJ1-5	TRBV6-8	TGTGCCAGCAGCGTCATCAATCAGCCCCAGCATTTT	CASSVINQPQHF
.	few	TRBJ2-6	TRBV6-8	TGTGCCAGCAGTTTTACGATATCTGGGGCCAACGTCCTGACTTTC	CASSFTISGANVLTF
.	few	TRBJ1-1	TRBV18	TGTGCCAGCTCACCAAAGCCGGGACACTTCGGCGCTGAAGCTTTCTTT	CASSPKPGHFGAEAFF
TRBD2	medium-sized	TRBJ2-3	TRBV9	TGTGCCAGCAGCGTAGCCGGGACTAAGGCAGATACGCAGTATTTT	CASSVAGTKADTQYF
.	few	TRBJ2-4	TRBV11-3	TGTGCCAGCAGCTTGAGGGGCCTGGAGAGAGCCAAAAACATTCAGTACTTC	CASSLRGLERAKNIQYF
TRBD2	once	TRBJ2-4	TRBV15	TGTGCCACCAGCAGAGATCTGAGCAAGCCTAGCGGGGGCCGGACGACCAAAAACATTCAGTACTTC	CATSRDLSKPSGGRTTKNIQYF
.	.	TRBJ2-6	TRBV22-1	TGTCCTGGGAGGGGGACCGGAAGCGAACAAAGTCGGGCCAACGTCCTGACTTTC	CPGRGTGSEQSRANVLTF
.	.	TRBJ2-7	TRBV6-8	TGTGCCAGCAGTTACTCACCTGGGGTTTTTGGGGAAGACGAGCAGTACTTC	CASSYSPGVFGEDEQYF
.	few	TRBJ1-1	TRBV6-8	TGTGCCAGCAGTTACCGTCTAGGGTCAGGGGCTAACACTGAAGCTTTCTTT	CASSYRLGSGANTEAFF